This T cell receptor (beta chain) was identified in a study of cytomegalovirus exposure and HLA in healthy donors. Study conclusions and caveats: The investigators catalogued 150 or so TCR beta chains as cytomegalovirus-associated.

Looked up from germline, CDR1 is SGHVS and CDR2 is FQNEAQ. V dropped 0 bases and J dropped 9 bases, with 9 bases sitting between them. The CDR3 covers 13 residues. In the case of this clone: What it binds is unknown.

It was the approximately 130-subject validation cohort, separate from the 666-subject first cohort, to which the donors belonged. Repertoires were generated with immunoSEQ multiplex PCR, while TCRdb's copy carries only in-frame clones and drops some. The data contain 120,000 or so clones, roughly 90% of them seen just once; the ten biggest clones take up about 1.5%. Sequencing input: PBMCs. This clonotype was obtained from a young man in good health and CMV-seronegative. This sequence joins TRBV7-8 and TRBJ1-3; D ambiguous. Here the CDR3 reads CASSLAPVSTIYF. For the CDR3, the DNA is TGTGCCAGCAGCTTAGCCCCTGTTAGCACCATATATTTT.